A single sample gave rise to the 22 T cell receptor beta chains below, sequenced in a study of shared clonotypes between healthy human individuals. Profiling relied on immunoSEQ multiplex PCR, and the TCRdb table lists in-frame clones only, not all of them. The sample records more than 2,000,000 clones, around 90% being singletons. Sequenced: naive CD4+ T cells sorted from blood. Specified subset: CD45RA+ positively selected. The receptors were sampled from a man aged 18 to 30 in good health.

The CDR3 sequence is CSVTRDRGRGVPGELFF. The CDR3 region has the DNA TGCAGCGTCACCCGGGACAGGGGGCGCGGTGTGCCCGGGGAGCTGTTTTTT. This chain connects TRBV29-1 to TRBJ2-2; 12 bases are a match to TRBD1. The length of the CDR3 is 17 residues. Germline trimming cut 6 bases from V and 6 bases from J; bases unmatched to any gene: 14. CDR1 is SQVTM and CDR2 is ANQGSEA in the germline V gene.

The chain recombines TRBV6-1 with TRBJ1-2, with a possible D match to TRBD1 (5 bases). V was trimmed by 8 bases and J by 5 bases, leaving 9 bases between them. Germline CDR1 reads MNHNS; CDR2 reads SASEGT. The CDR3 has 11 amino acids. CDR3 in DNA: TGTGCCAGCGCGCAGGGTTATGGCTACACCTTC. This encodes CASAQGYGYTF.

Notes on this clone: Other nucleotide sequences in the sample specify the same CDR3. The CDR3 DNA reads TGCGCCAGCAGGGGAGGTCCAAGCACAGATACGCAGTATTTT. It yields the protein CASRGGPSTDTQYF. The genes are TRBV5-1 and TRBJ2-3; D may be TRBD2 (6 bases). The CDR3 contains 14 residues. V shed 5 bases and J shed 0 bases, with 10 bases lying between them. Germline V gene sequence: CDR1 SGHRS, CDR2 YFSETQ.

The chain carries TRBV25-1 and TRBJ2-3; no firm D call. Trimming shortened V by 6 bases and J by 2 bases, and 12 bases separated the two germline ends. Germline V CDR1 and CDR2: MGHDK, SYGVNS. The CDR3 sequence is 14 residues long. The CDR3 here is CASRVGLYTDTQYF. The CDR3 DNA sequence: TGTGCCAGCAGGGTGGGCCTTTACACAGATACGCAGTATTTT.

This clone was seen only a few times. The chain recombines TRBV30 with TRBJ1-5; D is uncertain. The CDR3 has 14 amino acids. CDR1 and CDR2 from the germline V gene are GTSNPN and SVGIG (reference sequence). Trimming removed 2 bases from V and 5 bases from J, with 13 bases in between. CDR3 bases: TGTGCCTGGAGTCCCGGGTCTCGCGATCAGCCCCAGCATTTT. It encodes CAWSPGSRDQPQHF.

The chain employs TRBV5-1 and TRBJ2-5, with D possibly matching TRBD2 (6 bases). Trimming stripped 3 bases from V and 3 bases from J, with 18 bases between. Germline CDR1 reads SGHRS; CDR2 reads YFSETQ. The CDR3 sequence is 16 residues long. The CDR3 protein is CASSSALDSGKETQYF. For the CDR3, the DNA is TGCGCCAGCAGCTCCGCCTTGGATAGCGGCAAAGAGACCCAGTACTTC.

In the case of this clone: The missing conserved phenylalanine or tryptophan at the end of this CDR3 makes a read error likely. This chain uses TRBV2 with TRBJ1-2, with D hard to call. CDR1 and CDR2 from the germline V gene are SNHLY and FYNNEI. The CDR3 has 14 amino acids. Trimming stripped 6 bases from V and 7 bases from J, with 18 bases between. The CDR3 loop is CASSGGPGFIGYTL. Written as DNA, the CDR3 is TGTGCCAGCAGCGGAGGACCGGGGTTCATTGGCTACACCCTC.

The rearrangement uses TRBV28 and TRBJ2-5, with 10 bases that match TRBD2. The V gene end was trimmed by 3 bases and the J gene end by 3 bases; junction bases not matched to a gene: 7. CDR3 length equals 16 residues. Per germline, CDR1 MDHEN and CDR2 SYDVKM. DNA of the CDR3: TGTGCCAGCAGTTTTGGAGCCAGCGGGGGGGAAGAGACCCAGTACTTC. It specifies CASSFGASGGEETQYF.

With regard to this clone: The sample contains more than one DNA sequence encoding this CDR3. The chain is built from TRBV2 and TRBJ2-5; D call uncertain. Looked up from germline, CDR1 is SNHLY and CDR2 is FYNNEI. This CDR3 spans 11 amino acids. V shed 1 base and J shed 5 bases, with 2 bases lying between them. CDR3 sequence (DNA): TGTGCCAGCAGTGAAGGCGAGACCCAGTACTTC. Translation: CASSEGETQYF. The full variable domain, rest sourced from reference TRBV2 and TRBJ2-5, is EPEVTQTPSHQVTQMGQEVILRCVPISNHLYFYWYRQILGQKVEFLVSFYNNEISEKSEIFDDQFSVERPDGSNFTLKIRSTKLEDSAMYFCASSEGETQYFGPGTRLLVL.

The rearrangement joins TRBV4-1 to TRBJ2-7; TRBD1 matches at 9 bases. The J segment lost 3 bases and the V segment lost 1 base, leaving 1 base of the junction unmatched. Germline V lookup: CDR1 MGHRA, CDR2 YSYEKL. CDR3 length: 14 amino acids. Here the CDR3 reads CASSQVGQGYEQYF. In nucleotides, the CDR3 is TGCGCCAGCAGCCAAGTGGGACAGGGCTACGAGCAGTACTTC.

With regard to this clone: This specimen includes other DNA sequences encoding the same CDR3. The chain has TRBV9 and TRBJ2-3, with 10 bases matching TRBD2. V was clipped by 3 bases and J by 2 bases; unmatched bases: 3. Germline CDR1 reads SGDLS; CDR2 reads YYNGEE. The CDR3 loop spans 15 amino acids. CDR3 amino acids: CASSGLAGVTDTQYF. CDR3 sequence (DNA): TGTGCCAGCAGCGGCCTAGCGGGGGTCACAGATACGCAGTATTTT.

This clone was detected only once. The sample carries other DNA sequences with the same CDR3. J is TRBJ1-1 and V is TRBV28; no clear D. The CDR3 consists of 13 residues. The germline V and J ends were trimmed by 6 bases and 1 base, with 9 bases remaining between them. Germline V gives CDR1 MDHEN, CDR2 SYDVKM. The CDR3: CASRPTPNTEAFF. The CDR3 DNA is TGTGCCAGCAGGCCGACACCGAACACTGAAGCTTTCTTT.

This chain connects TRBV2 to TRBJ2-1; possibly TRBD2 for D (6 bases). CDR1 is SNHLY, CDR2 FYNNEI, per germline. V lost 7 bases and J lost 4, with 17 bases in between. This CDR3 contains 15 residues. The CDR3 nucleotides are TGTGCCAGCACCAGGACTAACGGTATTTACAATGAGCAGTTCTTC. Protein: CASTRTNGIYNEQFF.

The chain combines TRBV5-1 with TRBJ1-6; D ambiguous. V was trimmed by 4 bases and J by 5 bases, leaving 16 bases between them. Looked up from germline, CDR1 is SGHRS and CDR2 is YFSETQ. CDR3 length: 16 residues. CDR3 bases: TGCGCCAGCAGCGCTGGATGGTACCAGGATAATTCACCCCTCCACTTT. It specifies CASSAGWYQDNSPLHF.

J is TRBJ2-3 and V is TRBV18; D is possibly TRBD1 (5 bases). The CDR3 length is 14 residues. Germline V lookup: CDR1 KGHSH, CDR2 LQKENI. V was cut by 2 bases and J by 2 bases, with 8 bases left in between. The CDR3 nucleotides are TGTGCCAGCTCACCAACAGGAGCCACAGATACGCAGTATTTT. This gives the protein CASSPTGATDTQYF.

With respect to this clone: Different DNA sequences within this sample yield the same CDR3. This sequence joins TRBV10-3 and TRBJ1-5, with D possibly matching TRBD1 (5 bases). The CDR3 consists of 12 residues. V lost 2 bases and J 6 bases, leaving 5 bases between the germline ends. Germline V gene sequence: CDR1 ENHRY, CDR2 SYGVKD. The CDR3, as DNA: TGTGCCATCAGTGAGGGGGGTCAGCCCCAGCATTTT. This translates into CAISEGGQPQHF.

Points on this clone: Since a much larger clone is just one base distant, this may be a read error. The same CDR3 is also encoded by other DNA sequences in this sample. The chain recombines TRBV11-2 with TRBJ1-5; the D is unclear. This CDR3 has 15 amino acids. Trimming pared 0 bases from V and 1 base from J, leaving 7 bases between. Germline V gene lookup returns CDR1 SGHAT and CDR2 FQNNGV. Here the CDR3 reads CASSLEGRSNQPQHF. The CDR3 region has the DNA TGTGCCAGCAGCTTAGAGGGCAGGAGCAATCAGCCCCAGCATTTT.

This chain connects TRBV2 to TRBJ2-4; TRBD1 is a possible D gene (5 bases). This CDR3 contains 14 residues. V was pared by 6 bases and J by 0 bases, with 9 bases between. Germline CDR1 reads SNHLY; CDR2 reads FYNNEI. The CDR3 bases are TGTGCCAGCAGGCAGGGCCTAGCCAAAAACATTCAGTACTTC. Translated, it gives CASRQGLAKNIQYF. Full variable domain (remainder filled in from reference TRBV2 and TRBJ2-4): EPEVTQTPSHQVTQMGQEVILRCVPISNHLYFYWYRQILGQKVEFLVSFYNNEISEKSEIFDDQFSVERPDGSNFTLKIRSTKLEDSAMYFCASRQGLAKNIQYFGAGTRLSVL.

This clone was seen a few times. The identical CDR3 is also encoded by other nucleotide sequences in the sample. V usage is TRBV7-9 and J usage is TRBJ1-6; D ambiguous. V gave up 3 bases and J gave up 7 bases, with 4 bases separating them. Germline V CDR1 and CDR2: SEHNR, FQNEAQ (reference sequence). This CDR3 contains 12 residues. CDR3 protein: CASSLGNSPLHF. DNA of the CDR3: TGTGCCAGCAGCTTGGGCAATTCACCCCTCCACTTT.

The chain couples TRBV4-1 to TRBJ2-5; 12 bases fit TRBD2. Germline-derived CDR1 and CDR2 are MGHRA and YSYEKL. V dropped 4 bases and J dropped 2; count of bases not matched to a gene: 8. The CDR3 runs to 17 residues. The CDR3 is CASSRDMGTSGQETQYF. The CDR3 DNA is TGCGCCAGCAGCCGAGACATGGGGACTAGCGGGCAAGAGACCCAGTACTTC.

The chain has TRBV4-1 and TRBJ2-2; 8 nucleotides align to TRBD2. V lost 4 bases, J lost 2 bases, and 12 bases stayed unmatched. CDR1 is MGHRA, CDR2 YSYEKL, per germline. The length of the CDR3 is 18 residues. The CDR3 spells CASSRATVSGGNTGELFF. CDR3 DNA: TGCGCCAGCAGCCGCGCAACCGTGAGCGGGGGAAACACCGGGGAGCTGTTTTTT.

The V gene is TRBV5-6, the J gene TRBJ2-4; 7 bases align to TRBD1. CDR1 and CDR2 (germline): SGHDT, YYEEEE. The trim removed 5 bases at V and 1 base at J, leaving 3 bases unmatched. The CDR3 sequence is 14 residues long. DNA of the CDR3: TGTGCCAGCAGATCGACAGGGGCCAAAAACATTCAGTACTTC. It translates to CASRSTGAKNIQYF.